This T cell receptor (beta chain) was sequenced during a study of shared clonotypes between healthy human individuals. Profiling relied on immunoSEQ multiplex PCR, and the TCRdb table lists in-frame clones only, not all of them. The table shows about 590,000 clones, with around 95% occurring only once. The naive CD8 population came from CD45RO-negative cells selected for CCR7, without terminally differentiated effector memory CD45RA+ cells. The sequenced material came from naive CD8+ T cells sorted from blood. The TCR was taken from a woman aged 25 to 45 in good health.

CDR3 sequence: CASSLRLAGGPEQFF. The DNA for the CDR3 is TGTGCCAGCAGTTTACGATTAGCGGGAGGGCCTGAGCAGTTCTTC. The rearrangement links TRBV27 to TRBJ2-1; 11 bases map to TRBD2. The trim removed 2 bases at V and 9 bases at J, leaving 6 bases unmatched. CDR3 size: 15 residues. The germline gives CDR1 MNHEY, CDR2 SMNVEV (reference sequence).